The 4 T cell receptor beta chains in this list originate from one sample, sequenced in a study of OX40 agonist ivuxolimab in advanced cancers. The library was built by means of the immunoSEQ multiplex PCR assay. TCRdb provides this immuneACCESS table in a form limited to in-frame rearrangements. Some clones are lacking; in checked studies, under half of them reflect an unresolved V gene, and why the rest are absent is not known. In all, the sample holds about 160,000 clones, and 94% of those were seen once. About 0.31% of the sample rests with the top ten. The sequencing used CD4+ or CD8+ T cells sorted from blood, collected in a trial of the OX40 agonist ivuxolimab. These receptors all come from an adult with an advanced solid tumor such as melanoma, head and neck, liver or kidney cancer.

This rearrangement joins TRBV6-5 to TRBJ1-1; D perhaps matches TRBD1 (6 bases). V lost 6 bases and J 4 bases, leaving 18 bases between the germline ends. Germline CDR1 is MNHEY and CDR2 is SVGAGI. The CDR3 is 15 amino acids. The CDR3 reads CASRTTGRGGTEAFF. CDR3 bases: TGTGCCAGCAGAACAACAGGGCGAGGGGGCACTGAAGCTTTCTTT.

Concerning this clone: The sample holds other DNA sequences that translate to the same CDR3. This sequence joins TRBV18 and TRBJ2-5; no definite D call. Trimming cost V 3 bases and J 5 bases, with 4 bases left between them. The V gene's germline CDR1 is KGHSH and CDR2 LQKENI. This CDR3 has 11 amino acids. The CDR3 coding sequence is TGTGCCAGCTCACCGGAGGAGACCCAGTACTTC. Protein: CASSPEETQYF.

The V gene is TRBV6-5, the J gene TRBJ2-7; D unclear. Germline V gives CDR1 MNHEY, CDR2 SVGAGI. The CDR3 has 14 amino acids. The V gene lost 2 bases and the J gene lost 6 bases, with 14 bases spanning the gap. The CDR3 sequence: CASSYLGPNAEQYF. The CDR3 DNA reads as TGTGCCAGCAGTTACCTTGGACCTAACGCCGAGCAGTACTTC.

This rearrangement joins TRBV5-6 to TRBJ1-2; weak D call: TRBD1 (5 bases). Per the germline V gene, CDR1 is SGHDT and CDR2 is YYEEEE. The V and J ends lost 2 bases and 3 bases respectively, with 11 bases between them. This CDR3 is built from 14 residues. This CDR3 is CASSFQLGDYGYTF. CDR3 DNA sequence: TGTGCCAGCAGCTTTCAACTAGGGGACTATGGCTACACCTTC.